Presented here are 30 T cell receptor beta chains from one specimen sequenced in a study of T cells of healthy individuals. TCRdb re-called the 5' RACE reads with MiXCR, one entry per CDR3 protein. The sample holds fewer than 90,000 distinct CDR3 sequences, roughly 5.1% seen once. Receptor source: a female donor in good health.

This clonotype was counted between two and nine times. V gene TRBV6-5 combines with J gene TRBJ1-5; a possible D gene is TRBD1 (6 bases). The CDR3 runs 16 residues. With 5 bases removed from V and 0 bases from J, the gap between germline ends came to 14 bases. Germline values: CDR1 MNHEY, CDR2 SVGAGI. CDR3 nucleotide sequence: TGTGCCAGCAGTAAGTCCGGGACAACTAGCAATCAGCCCCAGCATTTT. Residues: CASSKSGTTSNQPQHF.

In its sample, this clonotype was seen many times. This rearrangement joins TRBV5-5 to TRBJ2-1; 7 bases are a match to TRBD1. Losses at the gene ends were 4 bases for V and 1 base for J; bases not matched to a gene: 5. The CDR3 length is 15 residues. In germline, CDR1 is SGHKS, CDR2 YYEKEE (reference sequence). This chain's CDR3 is CASSTDRVSYNEQFF. The DNA for the CDR3 is TGTGCCAGCAGCACCGACAGGGTATCCTACAATGAGCAGTTCTTC.

The chain links TRBV3-1 to TRBJ2-1; TRBD2 matches at 7 bases. The germline V gene encodes CDR1 LGHDT and CDR2 YNNKEL (reference sequence). V was clipped by 0 bases and J by 3 bases; unmatched bases: 5. This CDR3 is built from 16 residues. CDR3 bases: TGTGCCAGCAGCCAAGATGGGGGGGGTTGCTACAATGAGCAGTTCTTC. Protein product: CASSQDGGGCYNEQFF.

In this sample, this clonotype turned up many times. The chain is built from TRBV7-9 and TRBJ2-1; 9 bases line up with TRBD1. V lost 5 bases to trimming and J lost 2 bases; unmatched junction nucleotides: 4. The CDR3 has 15 residues. Germline values: CDR1 SEHNR, CDR2 FQNEAQ (reference sequence). As DNA, the CDR3 is TGTGCCAGCAGCCCAACAGGGGGCACCTACAATGAGCAGTTCTTC. Residues: CASSPTGGTYNEQFF.

This clonotype has a count of ten or more. The chain joins TRBV19 to TRBJ2-6; D may be TRBD1 (5 bases). The V and J ends lost 5 bases and 0 bases respectively, with 14 bases between them. Germline loops: CDR1 LNHDA, CDR2 SQIVND (reference sequence). This CDR3 contains 17 residues. The CDR3 DNA reads TGTGCCAGTAGTTCCCGGACACTACTCTCTGGGGCCAACGTCCTGACTTTC. Translating gives CASSSRTLLSGANVLTF.

The genes are TRBV12-5 and TRBJ2-1; D remains ambiguous. CDR1 and CDR2 (germline): LGHNT, FRNRAP. The CDR3 consists of 13 residues. Deletions cut 0 bases from V and 5 bases from J, with 5 bases between. CDR3 in amino acids: CASGLVNNNEQFF. The CDR3 DNA follows: TGTGCTAGTGGTTTGGTAAATAACAATGAGCAGTTCTTC.

This clonotype was counted many times. J is TRBJ1-4 and V is TRBV27, with 8 nucleotides matching TRBD1. Germline values: CDR1 MNHEY, CDR2 SMNVEV (reference sequence). This CDR3 is built from 14 residues. With 4 bases clipped from V and 11 bases from J, the junction kept 9 bases outside the gene matches. CDR3 in amino acids: CASSSRQGLGKLFF. In nucleotides, the CDR3 is TGTGCCAGCAGTTCTCGACAGGGGCTGGGGAAACTGTTTTTT.

This clonotype occurred many times. The chain links TRBV7-2 to TRBJ2-1; TRBD2 matches 8 bases. CDR3 length: 16 residues. In germline, CDR1 is SGHTA, CDR2 FQGNSA. With V trimmed by 2 bases and J by 6 bases, 9 bases remained unmatched. The CDR3 loop reads CASSLLGLATPNEQFF. The CDR3 DNA reads TGTGCCAGCAGCTTACTCGGACTAGCTACTCCCAATGAGCAGTTCTTC.

This clonotype was found many times. V and J are TRBV4-2 and TRBJ2-7; 9 bases match TRBD2. The CDR3 is 15 residues long. CDR1 is LGHNA and CDR2 is YNFKEQ in the germline V gene. V shed 1 base, J shed 2 bases, and the junction held 3 bases outside the gene matches. In DNA form, the CDR3 reads TGTGCCAGCAGCCAAGCGTCTAGCGGGACCTACGAGCAGTACTTC. It yields the protein CASSQASSGTYEQYF.

V and J are TRBV30 and TRBJ2-2; D might be TRBD2 (6 bases). CDR3 length equals 14 residues. The germline V and J ends were trimmed by 5 bases and 6 bases, with 16 bases remaining between them. Germline assignment: CDR1 GTSNPN and CDR2 SVGIG (reference sequence). In nucleotides, the CDR3 is TGTGCCTGGGGGGGGTGGGGTCCACCCGGGGAGCTGTTTTTT. It specifies CAWGGWGPPGELFF.

This rearrangement joins TRBV7-9 to TRBJ2-7; 11 nucleotides agree with TRBD2. There are 16 residues in the CDR3. The germline V gene has CDR1 SEHNR and CDR2 FQNEAQ (reference sequence). Losses at the gene ends were 4 bases for V and 7 bases for J; bases not matched to a gene: 12. The CDR3 protein is CASSSGPLAGVREQYF. The DNA of the CDR3 is TGTGCCAGCAGCTCCGGCCCACTAGCGGGAGTGCGGGAGCAGTACTTC.

In its sample, this clonotype was seen a few times. CDR3 sequence reads: CASDSNAQGASNQPQHF. The CDR3 nucleotides are TGTGCCAGCGACTCAAATGCGCAGGGGGCTAGCAATCAGCCCCAGCATTTT. This rearrangement joins TRBV12-3 or TRBV12-4 to TRBJ1-5; 8 bases map to TRBD1. The trim removed 8 bases at V and 0 bases at J, leaving 12 bases unmatched. This CDR3 has 17 residues.

Turning to this clonotype: A much larger clonotype is one base distant, so this may be a read error. The chain employs TRBV2 and TRBJ1-5; possibly TRBD1 for D (5 bases). CDR3 length equals 15 residues. Germline V CDR1 and CDR2: SNHLY, FYNNEI. The CDR3 DNA follows: TGTGCCAGAAGTGATTCCAGGGATCGCAATCAGCCCCAGCATTTT. This codes for CARSDSRDRNQPQHF.

This clonotype was observed many times. CDR3 in amino acids: CASSGSAAYEQYF. As DNA, the CDR3 is TGTGCCAGCAGCGGATCAGCCGCGTACGAGCAGTACTTC. This chain joins TRBV27 and TRBJ2-7; no definite D call. CDR1 and CDR2 from the germline V gene are MNHEY and SMNVEV (reference sequence). The CDR3 extends over 13 amino acids. Between the trimmed V and J ends, which lost 6 bases and 4 bases, there was a span of 13 bases.

At least ten counts were recorded for this clonotype. The chain employs TRBV4-1 and TRBJ2-7; 9 nucleotides line up with TRBD1. Trimming cost V 1 base and J 3 bases; bases outside gene matches: 13. Germline loops: CDR1 MGHRA, CDR2 YSYEKL. The CDR3 has 18 residues. CDR3 in amino acids: CASSQVDFLPGQGYEQYF. CDR3 bases: TGCGCCAGCAGCCAAGTCGACTTCCTCCCGGGACAGGGCTACGAGCAGTACTTC.

The chain joins TRBV18 to TRBJ2-3; no clear D. V was shortened by 4 bases and J by 6 bases, with 8 bases between the two germline ends. In germline, CDR1 is KGHSH, CDR2 LQKENI. The CDR3 extends over 12 amino acids. DNA for the CDR3: TGTGCCAGCTCACATGGTGTGGATACGCAGTATTTT. Translated: CASSHGVDTQYF.

This clonotype was seen at least ten times. V and J are TRBV4-1 and TRBJ2-1, with 7 bases identical to TRBD1. The V and J ends lost 0 bases and 8 bases, in that order; junction bases with no gene match: 10. This CDR3 is 16 amino acids long. Germline V gives CDR1 MGHRA, CDR2 YSYEKL. This CDR3 is CASSQETQGLFHEQFF. For the CDR3, the DNA is TGCGCCAGCAGCCAAGAAACACAGGGGTTATTTCATGAGCAGTTCTTC.

V is TRBV3-1 and J is TRBJ2-2; 9 bases are shared with TRBD1. CDR1 LGHDT and CDR2 YNNKEL come from the germline V gene (reference sequence). This CDR3 comprises 15 residues. The junction had 8 bases not matched to a gene; V was cut back by 6 bases and J by 6 bases. The DNA of the CDR3 is TGTGCCAGCAGAGGGGACAGGGAAGTTCCCGGGGAGCTGTTTTTT. This sequence encodes CASRGDREVPGELFF.

In this sample, this clonotype turned up many times. The V call is TRBV6-5, the J call TRBJ2-3; weak D call: TRBD2 (7 bases). The CDR3 totals 12 residues. Germline V gene data show CDR1 as MNHEY and CDR2 as SVGAGI. Trimming removed 6 bases from V and 5 bases from J, with 9 bases in between. The CDR3 sequence is CASRGGGDTQYF. CDR3 DNA sequence: TGTGCCAGCAGAGGGGGGGGAGATACGCAGTATTTT.

CDR3 loop: CASSPDFGLYNEQFF. As DNA, the CDR3 is TGTGCCAGCAGCCCAGACTTTGGGCTTTACAATGAGCAGTTCTTC. The rearrangement links TRBV28 to TRBJ2-1, with D hard to call. Trimming removed 6 bases at V and 4 bases at J, with 16 bases between. CDR1 MDHEN and CDR2 SYDVKM come from the germline V gene. The CDR3 contains 15 residues.

This clonotype was recorded at least ten times. This sequence joins TRBV2 and TRBJ2-2; D remains ambiguous. V lost 10 bases, J lost 0 bases, and 15 bases lay in between. CDR1 is SNHLY and CDR2 is FYNNEI in the germline V gene. The CDR3 has 15 residues. The CDR3 region has the DNA TGTGCCACTAAAAATATCAACGCGAACACCGGGGAGCTGTTTTTT. It yields the protein CATKNINANTGELFF.

The V and J genes are TRBV6-4 and TRBJ2-1, with 12 bases identical to TRBD2. Germline V gives CDR1 MRHNA, CDR2 SNTAGT. Germline trimming cut 2 bases from V and 7 bases from J; bases unmatched to any gene: 3. The CDR3 covers 15 residues. The CDR3 spells CASSDGLAGGNEQFF. The CDR3 bases are TGTGCCAGCAGTGACGGGCTAGCGGGAGGGAATGAGCAGTTCTTC.

This clonotype has at least ten counts. The J gene is TRBJ1-5, the V gene TRBV6-1, with TRBD1 matching 8 bases. V shed 11 bases, J shed 5 bases, and the junction held 5 bases outside the gene matches. There are 12 residues in the CDR3. Germline CDR1 is MNHNS and CDR2 is SASEGT. The CDR3 nucleotides are TGTGCCGGCGGACAGGGATATCAGCCCCAGCATTTT. Protein product: CAGGQGYQPQHF.

In its sample, this clonotype was seen a few times. The genes are TRBV6-5 and TRBJ2-7, with unresolved D. Germline-derived CDR1 and CDR2 are MNHEY and SVGAGI. The CDR3 is 12 residues long. V dropped 5 bases and J dropped 4 bases, with 9 bases sitting between them. Here the CDR3 DNA reads TGTGCCAGCAGTCGTTCAATGTACGAGCAGTACTTC. Its protein product is CASSRSMYEQYF.

This clonotype has a count of ten or more. The J gene is TRBJ2-3, the V gene TRBV4-3, with TRBD2 matching 8 bases. Germline V CDR1 and CDR2: LGHNA, YSLEER. This CDR3 has 16 amino acids. V dropped 0 bases and J dropped 3; count of bases not matched to a gene: 5. The CDR3 region is CASSQDFAGGTDTQYF. The CDR3 DNA is TGCGCCAGCAGCCAAGATTTCGCGGGAGGTACAGATACGCAGTATTTT.

This clonotype was picked up many times. The chain recombines TRBV6-6 with TRBJ2-2; 12 bases map to TRBD1. Germline V gene sequence: CDR1 MNHNY, CDR2 SVGAGI (reference sequence). This CDR3 is built from 17 residues. The V and J ends lost 5 bases and 6 bases, in that order; junction bases with no gene match: 10. The CDR3 bases are TGTGCCAGCAGTCGGCTCCGGGACAGGGGGCAGGCCGGGGAGCTGTTTTTT. It translates to CASSRLRDRGQAGELFF.

The sample holds a few counts of this clonotype. The genes are TRBV6-6 and TRBJ2-3; 8 nucleotides match TRBD1. CDR1 is MNHNY and CDR2 is SVGAGI in the germline V gene (reference sequence). Trimming took 2 bases from V and 2 from J; bases not matched to a gene: 15. The CDR3 extends over 19 amino acids. CDR3 nucleotides: TGTGCCAGCAGTTACCAATCCGAGACAGGACAGGGTTACACAGATACGCAGTATTTT. It specifies CASSYQSETGQGYTDTQYF.

This clonotype was counted at least ten times. The gene calls are TRBV27 and TRBJ2-7, with 7 bases identical to TRBD1. J lost 4 bases, V lost 7 bases, and 10 bases had no gene match. The germline V gene has CDR1 MNHEY and CDR2 SMNVEV (reference sequence). This CDR3 is built from 14 residues. This CDR3 is CASTSNRDSYEQYF. In DNA, the CDR3 is TGTGCCAGCACTTCGAACCGGGACAGTTACGAGCAGTACTTC.

This clonotype was detected many times. The V gene is TRBV29-1, the J gene TRBJ1-2, with 11 bases matching TRBD1. This CDR3 region has 14 residues. V was pared by 1 base and J by 5 bases, with 3 bases of the junction left unmatched. CDR1 and CDR2 (germline): SQVTM, ANQGSEA. This CDR3 is CSVEGGQGAYGYTF. The CDR3 DNA follows: TGCAGCGTTGAAGGCGGACAGGGGGCGTATGGCTACACCTTC.

Only a few counts were recorded for this clonotype. The CDR3, as DNA: TGTGCCATCAGTACCTCTAGCGGGAGTACAGATACGCAGTATTTT. The encoded protein is CAISTSSGSTDTQYF. The genes are TRBV10-3 and TRBJ2-3, with TRBD2 matching over 10 bases. The CDR3 totals 15 residues. Germline assignment: CDR1 ENHRY and CDR2 SYGVKD. V dropped 5 bases and J dropped 3; count of bases not matched to a gene: 5.